This T cell receptor beta chain emerged from a study of cytomegalovirus exposure and HLA in healthy donors. General observations from the study: The study recorded about 150 TCR beta chains that were cytomegalovirus-associated. Later examination showed HLA-associated TCR beta chains had greater clonal expansion than equally common others. When the data were analyzed later, several of the most significant clusters appeared to be linked to common viral pathogens. A later analysis linked roughly 17,000 TCR beta sequences to HLA alleles at 0.05 false discovery rate.

With 60 Vbeta and 13 Jbeta primers, the PCR was carried out. Profiled with immunoSEQ multiplex PCR; TCRdb holds only in-frame clones, not every one. The table shows about 160,000 clones, with approximately 80% occurring only once. This CDR3 contains 15 residues. CDR1 and CDR2 (germline): LNHDA, SQIVND (reference sequence). V lost 3 bases, J lost 4 bases, and 4 bases stayed unmatched. Comment on this clone: Antigen specificity is unknown.

V is TRBV19 and J is TRBJ2-5, with 11 bases aligning to TRBD2. Sequenced: PBMCs. This clonotype was sampled from a young man in good health and CMV-seronegative. This CDR3 is CASSILAGGPETQYF. CDR3 nucleotide sequence: TGTGCCAGTAGTATTTTAGCGGGAGGGCCAGAGACCCAGTACTTC. Using reference TRBV19 and TRBJ2-5 for the parts outside the CDR3, the full variable domain is DGGITQSPKYLFRKEGQNVTLSCEQNLNHDAMYWYRQDPGQGLRLIYYSQIVNDFQKGDIAEGYSVSREKKESFPLTVTSAQKNPTAFYLCASSILAGGPETQYFGPGTRLLVL.